This TCR beta chain was retrieved from a study of blood T cells in healthy people across ages. CDR3 size: 14 residues. V gave up 3 bases and J gave up 11 bases, with 19 bases separating them. Per germline, CDR1 ENHRY and CDR2 SYGVKD. A second PCR, run for about 7 to 11 cycles, used a sample-barcoded 5' primer plus a J-beta primer mix. TCRdb passed the 5' RACE reads through MiXCR, listing each CDR3 protein once. This table holds about 730,000 distinct CDR3 sequences, around 40% found once. Every donor provided approximately 9.2 milliliters of peripheral blood. On this clonotype itself: Antigen specificity is unknown. Possible read error: a much larger clone is one base away.

Regarding the study as a whole: Any conclusive comparison of naive versus antigen-experienced cells was prevented by using unsorted PBMCs.

V gene TRBV10-3 combines with J gene TRBJ2-5, with D perhaps TRBD1 (5 bases). The specimen sequenced was blood. This sequence originates from a woman aged 55-75 years in good health. CDR3 sequence reads: CAISEGQGSSEQYF. CDR3 in DNA: TGTGCCATCAGTGAAGGTCAGGGCTCGAGTGAGCAGTACTTC.